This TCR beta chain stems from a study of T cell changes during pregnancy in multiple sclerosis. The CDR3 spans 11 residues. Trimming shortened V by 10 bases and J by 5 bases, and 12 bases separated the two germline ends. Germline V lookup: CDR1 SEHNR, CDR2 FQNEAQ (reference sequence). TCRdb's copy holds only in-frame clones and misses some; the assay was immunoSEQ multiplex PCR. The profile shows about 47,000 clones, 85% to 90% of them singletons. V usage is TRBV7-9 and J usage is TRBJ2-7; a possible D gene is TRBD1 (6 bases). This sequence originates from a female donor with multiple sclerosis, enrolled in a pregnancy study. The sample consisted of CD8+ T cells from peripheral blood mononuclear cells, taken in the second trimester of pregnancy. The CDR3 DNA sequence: TGTGCCATCAGGACAGTCCACGAGCAGTACTTC. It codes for CAIRTVHEQYF.